The clone carrying this TCR beta chain was found once. Its antigen is currently unknown. A far bigger clonotype differs at one base, so this is likely a read error. Lacking the conserved final phenylalanine or tryptophan, this CDR3 likely reflects a read error. Germline V gives CDR1 GTSNPN, CDR2 SVGIG (reference sequence). The CDR3 totals 15 residues. The sample belongs to a study of prognosis after radiotherapy for stage I lung cancer. Amplicons of TCR beta CDR3 were generated from genomic DNA by two-round multiplex PCR. Amplification in first-round PCR relied on primers specific to each TRBV and TRBJ gene. TCRdb itself ran the multiplex PCR reads through MiXCR, one entry per CDR3 protein. Here the sample spans about 8,500 distinct CDR3 sequences, 62% being singletons. Points from the study as a whole: Following stereotactic body radiation therapy, unique TCR clone counts fell, with a median of 10,088 versus 6,861.

The V call is TRBV30, the J call TRBJ2-5; maybe TRBD2 (7 bases). The end of the DNA aligns better with TRBJ2-1, so the J call may be wrong. The sequenced sample was PBMCs, obtained before or after stereotactic body radiation therapy (not recorded which). This receptor was taken from a donor over 45 with non-small cell lung cancer. The CDR3 DNA reads TGTGCCTGGAGTGTAATCGAGCGGGACAACAATGAGCAGTTCTTA. It is translated as CAWSVIERDNNEQFL.